A selection of T cell receptor beta chains follows, all from one sample in a study of T cells in Graves' hyperthyroidism and ophthalmopathy. Using its own MiXCR run on the multiplex PCR reads, TCRdb lists one record per CDR3 protein. The sample has 480,000 or so distinct CDR3 sequences; 46% are singletons. Source material: peripheral blood or thyroid tissue (not recorded which). These receptors were obtained from an adult woman with Graves' disease, either hyperthyroidism or ophthalmopathy (not recorded which). Both conserved end residues are part of each CDR3. The D gene is left open where the match is weak. Where a row states a size, it is once, few, many or the class of an expanded clone; other rows omit it.

J gene: TRBJ1-5; clone size: many; D gene: TRBD1; V gene: TRBV19; CDR3 protein: CASTPGGGRQPQHF; CDR3 DNA: TGTGCCAGTACTCCAGGGGGGGGGCGACAGCCCCAGCATTTT
J gene: TRBJ1-2; clone size: many; D gene: -; V gene: TRBV6-2/TRBV6-3; CDR3 protein: CASSPEPLAWDYGYTF; CDR3 DNA: TGTGCCAGCAGTCCTGAACCTCTCGCGTGGGACTATGGCTACACCTTC
J gene: TRBJ2-2; clone size: -; D gene: -; V gene: TRBV7-9; CDR3 protein: CASSPKKHRGAVF; CDR3 DNA: TGTGCCAGCAGCCCAAAAAAACACCGGGGAGCTGTTTTT
J gene: TRBJ1-4; clone size: many; D gene: TRBD1; V gene: TRBV12-3/TRBV12-4; CDR3 protein: CASRGQINEKLFF; CDR3 DNA: TGTGCCAGCAGGGGACAGATTAATGAAAAACTGTTTTTT
J gene: TRBJ1-2; clone size: -; D gene: -; V gene: TRBV10-3; CDR3 protein: CAITSGGSYGYTF; CDR3 DNA: TGTGCCATCACCTCGGGGGGGAGCTATGGCTACACCTTC
J gene: TRBJ2-7; clone size: -; D gene: -; V gene: TRBV10-3; CDR3 protein: CAGGGEFYEQYF; CDR3 DNA: TGTGCCGGAGGGGGTGAGTTCTACGAGCAGTACTTC
J gene: TRBJ2-2; clone size: -; D gene: TRBD2; V gene: TRBV28; CDR3 protein: CASRLAGGTWELFF; CDR3 DNA: TGTGCCAGCCGACTAGCGGGAGGGACCTGGGAGCTGTTTTTT
J gene: TRBJ2-1; clone size: -; D gene: -; V gene: TRBV7-9; CDR3 protein: CASSFDVRSNEQFF; CDR3 DNA: TGTGCCAGCAGCTTTGACGTTCGCTCCAATGAGCAGTTCTTC
J gene: TRBJ1-3; clone size: few; D gene: -; V gene: TRBV7-7; CDR3 protein: CASSPDRNTIYF; CDR3 DNA: TGTGCTAGCAGCCCAGACCGAAACACCATATATTTT
J gene: TRBJ1-2; clone size: -; D gene: -; V gene: TRBV6-1; CDR3 protein: CASRENGGSNYGYTF; CDR3 DNA: TGTGCCAGCAGAGAGAATGGAGGCAGTAACTATGGCTACACCTTC
J gene: TRBJ2-7; clone size: -; D gene: -; V gene: TRBV6-5; CDR3 protein: CASSVPRHPYEQYF; CDR3 DNA: TGTGCCAGCAGTGTCCCTAGACACCCCTACGAGCAGTACTTC
J gene: TRBJ1-1; clone size: -; D gene: TRBD1; V gene: TRBV7-2; CDR3 protein: CASSQTGQADTEAFF; CDR3 DNA: TGCGCCAGCAGCCAAACGGGACAGGCTGACACTGAAGCTTTCTTT
J gene: TRBJ1-6; clone size: many; D gene: -; V gene: TRBV6-6; CDR3 protein: CAGSLDNNSPLHF; CDR3 DNA: TGTGCCGGCTCGCTGGACAATAATTCACCCCTCCACTTT
J gene: TRBJ1-2; clone size: -; D gene: -; V gene: TRBV28; CDR3 protein: CASSSGGQTYGYTF; CDR3 DNA: TGTGCCAGCAGTTCGGGTGGACAAACCTATGGCTACACCTTC